A selection of T cell receptor beta chains follows, all from one sample in a study of cytomegalovirus exposure and HLA in healthy donors. Sequencing was performed with immunoSEQ multiplex PCR; in TCRdb, only in-frame clones are kept and a portion is missing. The table has approximately 30,000 clones, about 65% seen once. Sequencing input: PBMCs. The receptor source for this set is a man aged 45 to 65 in good health and CMV-seropositive. Both conserved end residues are part of each CDR3. D genes are given only for firm matches. Part of the rows lack a size; the others show once, few, many or a class for expanded clones.

j_call,d_call,v_call,clone_size,cdr3_aa,cdr3_nt
TRBJ1-1,NA,TRBV4-1,NA,CASSQVVQMNTEAFF,TGCGCCAGCAGCCAAGTGGTACAGATGAACACTGAAGCTTTCTTT
TRBJ2-5,TRBD2,TRBV29-1,NA,CSVGGGRALAETQYF,TGCAGCGTTGGGGGCGGGAGGGCCCTCGCAGAGACCCAGTACTTC
TRBJ2-1,TRBD2,TRBV30,NA,CAWKAGGRDEQFF,TGTGCCTGGAAGGCGGGGGGCCGCGATGAGCAGTTCTTC
TRBJ1-5,TRBD1,TRBV19,NA,CASRADRVNQPQHF,TGTGCCAGTAGGGCCGACAGGGTAAATCAGCCCCAGCATTTT
TRBJ1-1,NA,TRBV5-1,NA,CASSPGHPNTEAFF,TGCGCCAGCAGCCCGGGACACCCGAACACTGAAGCTTTCTTT
TRBJ1-4,NA,TRBV18,once,CASSTGGNEKLFF,TGTGCCAGCTCAACCGGGGGTAATGAAAAACTGTTTTTT
TRBJ1-4,NA,TRBV18,NA,CASSPPGATNEKLFF,TGTGCCAGCTCACCTCCGGGGGCAACTAATGAAAAACTGTTTTTT
TRBJ1-1,TRBD1,TRBV18,NA,CASSPPGQGARGEAFF,TGTGCCAGCTCACCACCTGGACAGGGGGCTCGAGGTGAAGCTTTCTTT
TRBJ1-3,TRBD1,TRBV5-1,few,CASSRTGAGNTIYF,TGCGCCAGCAGCCGCACAGGGGCTGGAAACACCATATATTTT
TRBJ2-7,NA,TRBV27,NA,CASSLVAGAYEQYF,TGTGCCAGCAGTTTAGTAGCAGGGGCCTACGAGCAGTACTTC
TRBJ2-3,NA,TRBV30,few,CAWSVPGTDTQYF,TGTGCCTGGAGTGTACCAGGCACAGATACGCAGTATTTT
TRBJ2-1,TRBD2,TRBV6-6,NA,CASSYLTGTSWYEQFF,TGTGCCAGCAGTTATCTTACCGGGACTAGTTGGTATGAGCAGTTCTTC
TRBJ1-6,TRBD1,TRBV29-1,NA,CSVARDSNSPLHF,TGCAGCGTTGCCCGGGACAGTAATTCACCCCTCCACTTT
TRBJ2-2,NA,TRBV29-1,NA,CSVVGGDGGELFF,TGCAGCGTTGTGGGGGGAGATGGCGGGGAGCTGTTTTTT
TRBJ2-1,NA,TRBV29-1,few,CSVAQGPYNEQFF,TGCAGCGTTGCACAGGGACCTTACAATGAGCAGTTCTTC
TRBJ2-7,NA,TRBV21-1,NA,CASSKAGGPHEQYF,TGTGCCAGCAGCAAGGCGGGGGGGCCCCACGAGCAGTACTTC
TRBJ2-3,TRBD2,TRBV4-3,NA,CASSDREGDTQYF,TGCGCCAGCAGCGACCGGGAGGGGGATACGCAGTATTTT
TRBJ2-6,NA,TRBV2,NA,CASTQGDLVYSGANVLTF,TGTGCCAGCACCCAGGGCGACCTGGTCTACTCTGGGGCCAACGTCCTGACTTTC
TRBJ2-1,TRBD2,TRBV5-1,NA,CASSLPSGGIYNEQFF,TGCGCCAGCAGCTTACCTAGCGGGGGTATCTACAATGAGCAGTTCTTC
TRBJ2-7,TRBD2,TRBV30,few,CAWSAPAGASYEQYF,TGTGCCTGGAGTGCACCAGCGGGAGCGTCCTACGAGCAGTACTTC
TRBJ2-7,NA,TRBV7-9,NA,CASSLPSADEQYF,TGTGCCAGCAGCTTACCTAGCGCGGACGAGCAGTACTTC
TRBJ1-6,TRBD1,TRBV30,NA,CAWSFRQGSPLHF,TGTGCCTGGAGCTTCAGACAGGGTTCACCCCTCCACTTT
TRBJ1-2,NA,TRBV5-1,NA,CASSSQGSDYGYTF,TGCGCCAGCAGCTCACAGGGTTCGGACTATGGCTACACCTTC
TRBJ1-2,NA,TRBV7-8,NA,CASSLNSVGNYGYTF,TGTGCCAGCAGCTTAAACTCTGTGGGCAACTATGGCTACACCTTC
TRBJ2-7,NA,TRBV6-5,NA,CASSITVSSYEQYF,TGTGCCAGCAGTATAACAGTGAGCTCCTACGAGCAGTACTTC
TRBJ2-7,TRBD1,TRBV6-5,NA,CASRKTGGEQYF,TGTGCCAGCAGAAAAACAGGGGGCGAGCAGTACTTC
TRBJ2-7,NA,TRBV6-1,NA,CASLQHPLYEQYF,TGTGCCAGTCTACAGCATCCCCTCTACGAGCAGTACTTC
TRBJ2-3,NA,TRBV9,few,CASSVGPRSTDTQYF,TGTGCCAGCAGCGTAGGCCCGCGTAGCACAGATACGCAGTATTTT
TRBJ1-1,NA,TRBV5-4,NA,CASSWAGTTNTEAFF,TGTGCCAGCAGCTGGGCCGGGACAACGAACACTGAAGCTTTCTTT
TRBJ2-1,NA,TRBV5-4,few,CASRSVITNEQFF,TGTGCCAGCAGATCGGTCATAACCAATGAGCAGTTCTTC
TRBJ2-5,NA,TRBV7-8,few,CASSSNQGEQETQYF,TGTGCCAGCAGCTCGAATCAGGGTGAACAAGAGACCCAGTACTTC
TRBJ2-2,TRBD2,TRBV5-4,few,CASSLGTSGRTGELFF,TGTGCCAGCAGCTTGGGGACTAGCGGGCGCACCGGGGAGCTGTTTTTT
TRBJ2-5,TRBD1,TRBV5-6,NA,CASSMGQPGETQYF,TGTGCCAGCAGCATGGGACAGCCAGGGGAGACCCAGTACTTC